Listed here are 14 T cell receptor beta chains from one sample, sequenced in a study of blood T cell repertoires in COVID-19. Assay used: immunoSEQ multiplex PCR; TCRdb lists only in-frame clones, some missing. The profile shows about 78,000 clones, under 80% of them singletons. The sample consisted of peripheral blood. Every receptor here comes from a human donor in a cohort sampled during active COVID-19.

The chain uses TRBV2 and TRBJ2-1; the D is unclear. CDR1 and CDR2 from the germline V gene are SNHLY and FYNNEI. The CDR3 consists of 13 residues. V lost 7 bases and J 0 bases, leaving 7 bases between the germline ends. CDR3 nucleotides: TGTGCCAGCAAGGAGAGCTCCTACAATGAGCAGTTCTTC. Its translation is CASKESSYNEQFF.

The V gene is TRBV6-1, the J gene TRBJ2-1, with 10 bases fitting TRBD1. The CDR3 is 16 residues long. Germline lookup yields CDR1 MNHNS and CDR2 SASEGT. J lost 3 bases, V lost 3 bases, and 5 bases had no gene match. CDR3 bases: TGTGCCAGCAGTGACACCGGACAGGGGGGCTACAATGAGCAGTTCTTC. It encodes CASSDTGQGGYNEQFF.

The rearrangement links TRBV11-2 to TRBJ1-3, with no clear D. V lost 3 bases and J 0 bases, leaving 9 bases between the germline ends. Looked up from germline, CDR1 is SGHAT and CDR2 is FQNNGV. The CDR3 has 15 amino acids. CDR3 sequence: CASSLEAHSGNTIYF. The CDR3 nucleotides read TGTGCCAGCAGCTTGGAGGCCCACTCTGGAAACACCATATATTTT.

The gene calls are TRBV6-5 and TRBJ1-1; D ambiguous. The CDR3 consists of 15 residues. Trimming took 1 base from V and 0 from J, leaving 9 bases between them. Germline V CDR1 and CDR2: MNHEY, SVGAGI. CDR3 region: CASSYFGDMNTEAFF. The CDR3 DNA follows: TGTGCCAGCAGTTACTTCGGGGATATGAACACTGAAGCTTTCTTT.

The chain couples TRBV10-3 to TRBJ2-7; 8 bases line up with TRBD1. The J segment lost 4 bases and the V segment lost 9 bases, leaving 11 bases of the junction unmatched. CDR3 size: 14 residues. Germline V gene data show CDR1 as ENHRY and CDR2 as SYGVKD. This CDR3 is CAMGNGTGRYEQYF. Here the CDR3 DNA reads TGTGCCATGGGGAACGGGACAGGACGTTACGAGCAGTACTTC.

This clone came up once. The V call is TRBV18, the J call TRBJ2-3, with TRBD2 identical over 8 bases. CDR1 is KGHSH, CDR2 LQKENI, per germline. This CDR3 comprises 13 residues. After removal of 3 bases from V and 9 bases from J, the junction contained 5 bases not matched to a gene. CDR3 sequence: CASSPATSETQYF. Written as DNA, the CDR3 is TGTGCCAGCTCACCGGCGACTAGCGAGACGCAGTATTTT.

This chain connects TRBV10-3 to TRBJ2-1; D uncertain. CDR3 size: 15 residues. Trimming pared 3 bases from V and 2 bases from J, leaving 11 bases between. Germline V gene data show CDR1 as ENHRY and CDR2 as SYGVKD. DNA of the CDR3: TGTGCCATCAGTGATCGACACTCAACCTACAATGAGCAGTTCTTC. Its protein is CAISDRHSTYNEQFF.

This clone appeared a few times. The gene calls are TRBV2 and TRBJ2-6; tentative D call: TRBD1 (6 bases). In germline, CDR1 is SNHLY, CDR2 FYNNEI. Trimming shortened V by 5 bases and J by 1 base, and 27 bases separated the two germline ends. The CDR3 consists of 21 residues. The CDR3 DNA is TGTGCCAGCAGTCCGCTAGGACGCCCCCCAGGGGCTGCTTCTGGGGCCAACGTCCTGACTTTC. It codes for CASSPLGRPPGAASGANVLTF.

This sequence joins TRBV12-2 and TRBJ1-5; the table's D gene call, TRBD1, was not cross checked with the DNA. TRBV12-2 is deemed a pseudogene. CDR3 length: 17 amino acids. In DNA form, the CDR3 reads TGTGCAAGTCGCTTAGCCCCGGACAGGGTAGACAATCAGCCCCAGCATTTT. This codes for CASRLAPDRVDNQPQHF.

Written as DNA, the CDR3 is TGTGCCAGCAGCTTAGCGGGACAGGGGAATTCACCCCTCCACTTT. It translates to CASSLAGQGNSPLHF. V is TRBV7-8 and J is TRBJ1-6; 10 bases match TRBD1. The CDR3 length is 15 residues. Germline CDR1 is SGHVS and CDR2 is FQNEAQ. The trim removed 0 bases at V and 7 bases at J, leaving 0 bases unmatched.

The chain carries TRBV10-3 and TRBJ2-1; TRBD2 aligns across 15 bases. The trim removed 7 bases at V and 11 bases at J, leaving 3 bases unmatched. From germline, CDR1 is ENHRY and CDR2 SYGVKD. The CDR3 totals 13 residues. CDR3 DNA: TGTGCCATCAAGGGACTAGCGGGGGGCAAGCAGTTCTTC. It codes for CAIKGLAGGKQFF.

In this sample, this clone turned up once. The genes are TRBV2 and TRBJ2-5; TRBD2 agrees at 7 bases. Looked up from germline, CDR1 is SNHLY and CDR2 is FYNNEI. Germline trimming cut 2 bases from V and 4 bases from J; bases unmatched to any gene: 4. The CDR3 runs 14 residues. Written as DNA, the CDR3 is TGTGCCAGCAGTGAACGGGGCGGGGGAGAGACCCAGTACTTC. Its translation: CASSERGGGETQYF.

The CDR3 reads CASSLVAETEAFF. DNA of the CDR3: TGTGCCAGCAGTTTAGTAGCCGAAACTGAAGCTTTCTTT. This chain connects TRBV12-3 or TRBV12-4 to TRBJ1-1, with D unresolved. The V end lost 1 base, the J end lost 5 bases, and 8 bases lay between the germline ends. The CDR3 is 13 amino acids.

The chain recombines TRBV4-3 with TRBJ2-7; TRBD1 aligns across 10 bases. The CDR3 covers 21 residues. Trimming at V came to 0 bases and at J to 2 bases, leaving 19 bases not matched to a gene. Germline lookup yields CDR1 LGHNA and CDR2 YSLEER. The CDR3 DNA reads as TGCGCCAGCAGCCAAGACCGTCTAGGGACAGGGGAAATATCTCCAGCCTACGAGCAGTACTTC. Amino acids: CASSQDRLGTGEISPAYEQYF.